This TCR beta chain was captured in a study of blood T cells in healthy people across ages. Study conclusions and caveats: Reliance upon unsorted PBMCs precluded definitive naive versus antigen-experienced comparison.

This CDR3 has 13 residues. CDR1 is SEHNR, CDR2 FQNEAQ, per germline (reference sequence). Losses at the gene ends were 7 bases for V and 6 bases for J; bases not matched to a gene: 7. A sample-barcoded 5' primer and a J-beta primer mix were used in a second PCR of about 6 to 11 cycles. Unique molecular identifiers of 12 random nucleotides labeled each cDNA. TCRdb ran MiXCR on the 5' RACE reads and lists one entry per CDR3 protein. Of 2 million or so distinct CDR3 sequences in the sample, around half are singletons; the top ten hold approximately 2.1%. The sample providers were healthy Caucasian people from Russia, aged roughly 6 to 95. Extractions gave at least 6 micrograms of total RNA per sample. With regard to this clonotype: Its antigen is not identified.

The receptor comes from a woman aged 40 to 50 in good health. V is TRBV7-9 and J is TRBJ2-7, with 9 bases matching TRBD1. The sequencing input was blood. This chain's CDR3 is CASIGTGWGEQYF. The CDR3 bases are TGTGCCAGCATAGGGACAGGGTGGGGCGAGCAGTACTTC. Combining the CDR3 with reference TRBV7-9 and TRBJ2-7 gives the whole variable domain DTGVSQNPRHKITKRGQNVTFRCDPISEHNRLYWYRQTLGQGPEFLTYFQNEAQLEKSRLLSDRFSAERPKGSFSTLEIQRTEQGDSAMYLCASIGTGWGEQYFGPGTRLTVT.